A selection of T cell receptor beta chains follows, all from one sample in a study of blood T cell repertoires in COVID-19. Produced via immunoSEQ multiplex PCR; TCRdb's table is partial and in-frame only. This table has about 120,000 clones, about 80% appearing once. The sample consisted of peripheral blood. The origin of the receptors is a man between 65 and 79 years old with active or convalescent COVID-19. CDR3s include the opening cysteine and the closing phenylalanine or tryptophan. D genes are given only for firm matches. Clone size is given for some rows only: seen once, a few or many times, or a class if the clone is expanded.

TRBV3-1/TRBV3-2	TRBJ1-2	TRBD1	once	TGTGCCAGCAGCCAAGAGCTGTGGACAGGATATGGCTACACCTTC	CASSQELWTGYGYTF
TRBV5-4	TRBJ2-1	TRBD1	-	TGTGCCAGCAGCTTGGGGGGACAGGGGGCTAGAAACAATGAGCAGTTCTTC	CASSLGGQGARNNEQFF
TRBV19	TRBJ2-2	TRBD2	-	TGTGCCAGTAATGGCGGGGGACGGACTAGCGGGGACACCGGGGAGCTGTTTTTT	CASNGGGRTSGDTGELFF
TRBV5-1	TRBJ1-2	TRBD1	-	TGCGCCAGCAGCTTGAACCCGGGACAGGGGAGAAACTATGGCTACACCTTC	CASSLNPGQGRNYGYTF
TRBV5-1	TRBJ2-7	-	-	TGCGCCAGCAGCTTGGCGCGGGGGCCCTACGAGCAGTACTTC	CASSLARGPYEQYF
TRBV18	TRBJ1-2	TRBD1	few	TGTGCCAGCTCTCCCGACAGGGGTGGCTACACCTTC	CASSPDRGGYTF
TRBV7-3	TRBJ1-1	TRBD1	-	TGTGCCAGCAGCATTGGACAGGGGACGGAAACTGAAGCTTTCTTT	CASSIGQGTETEAFF
TRBV28	TRBJ1-4	TRBD1	-	TGTGCCAGCAGTGGGGGGACAGGGAGGGAAAAACTGTTTTTT	CASSGGTGREKLFF
TRBV28	TRBJ2-7	TRBD1	-	TGTGCCAGCAGTTTAGACAGGGACTACGAGCAGTACTTC	CASSLDRDYEQYF
TRBV9	TRBJ2-7	TRBD2	once	TGTGCCAGCGGGACTAGCCTCGGCGAGCAGTACTTC	CASGTSLGEQYF
TRBV19	TRBJ2-2	-	-	TGTGCCAGTAGTATAGGAGACTATCACACCGGGGAGCTGTTTTTT	CASSIGDYHTGELFF
TRBV2	TRBJ1-2	-	-	TGTGCCAGCAGTGAACAGGGCTATGGCTACACCTTC	CASSEQGYGYTF
TRBV5-1	TRBJ1-6	TRBD1	-	TGCGCCAGCAGCTTTACCGGGACAGTGCCTTTCCTCCACTTT	CASSFTGTVPFLHF
TRBV5-8	TRBJ1-2	-	-	TGTGCCAGCAGCTTCACTGACAGGCTTCTTTATGGCTACACCTTC	CASSFTDRLLYGYTF
TRBV4-3	TRBJ2-2	TRBD2	-	TGCGCCAGCAGCCAAGATGGACCGAGCGGACTAGCGGGGGGGCGAGCCGGGGAGCTGTTTTTT	CASSQDGPSGLAGGRAGELFF
TRBV30	TRBJ1-2	TRBD1	-	TGTGCCTGGAGTGTCAGGACAGGGCTTCAGCGGGTCTATGGCTACACCTTC	CAWSVRTGLQRVYGYTF
TRBV18	TRBJ1-4	TRBD1	few	TGTGCCAGCTCACCACATGAACCGGGACAGCCAAATGAAAAACTGTTTTTT	CASSPHEPGQPNEKLFF
TRBV5-4	TRBJ2-1	-	-	TGTGCCAGCAGCTTGGTGTTCAGCAATGAGCAGTTCTTC	CASSLVFSNEQFF
TRBV15	TRBJ1-1	TRBD1	-	TGTGCCACCAGCAGATCGACAGGGTCCACTGAAGCTTTCTTT	CATSRSTGSTEAFF
TRBV20-1	TRBJ2-3	-	-	TGCAGTGCTAGTACGGTCAATCCCCCGAGCACAGATACGCAGTATTTT	CSASTVNPPSTDTQYF
TRBV5-6	TRBJ1-2	-	-	TGTGCCAGCGGCCGGGCCCAGGGCCTCTATGGCTACACCTTC	CASGRAQGLYGYTF
TRBV10-3	TRBJ1-2	TRBD1	-	TGTGCCATCAGTGAGTCGAGCCTTACAGGGGGCGAAGCTAACTATGGCTACACCTTC	CAISESSLTGGEANYGYTF
TRBV5-1	TRBJ2-3	TRBD1	-	TGCGCCAGCAGCCCTTCAAAGACAGGGGGCGCGCGCACAGATACGCAGTATTTT	CASSPSKTGGARTDTQYF
TRBV6-5	TRBJ1-6	-	-	TGTGCCAGCAGTCTAACCAATAATTCACCCCTCCACTTT	CASSLTNNSPLHF
TRBV12-3/TRBV12-4	TRBJ1-2	-	-	TGTGCCAGCAACCCCGGACAGAACTATGGCTACACCTTC	CASNPGQNYGYTF
TRBV4-1	TRBJ1-2	-	-	TGCGCCAGCAGCCAAGACCCTCAGGGGAACTATGGCTACACCTTC	CASSQDPQGNYGYTF
TRBV28	TRBJ1-2	-	-	TGTGCCAGCAGTTTAGGTGGAGGCCATAACTATGGCTACACCTTC	CASSLGGGHNYGYTF
TRBV4-2	TRBJ2-3	TRBD2	-	TGTGCCAGCAGCCCCCAGCGGGTAGCGGGGGAAGGCGGAGATACGCAGTATTTT	CASSPQRVAGEGGDTQYF
TRBV6-6	TRBJ2-3	TRBD2	-	TGTGCCAGCAGTTACCGCGGGAGGGCCAGCACAGATACGCAGTATTTT	CASSYRGRASTDTQYF
TRBV7-9	TRBJ2-7	-	-	TGTGCCAGCAGCTTGGAGCAGCCCCGCGAGCAGTACTTC	CASSLEQPREQYF
TRBV18	TRBJ1-4	TRBD1	few	TGTGCCAGCTCACCACCGGTTGGGACAGGGGGCGCGAATGAAAAACTGTTTTTT	CASSPPVGTGGANEKLFF
TRBV27	TRBJ2-2	TRBD1	-	TGTGCCAGCAGTTCCGGACAGGGATGGGAGCTGTTTTTT	CASSSGQGWELFF
TRBV5-1	TRBJ2-5	TRBD2	-	TGCGCCAGCAGCTCCAAGCGGGGGGGCCCTCTCCAAGAGACCCAGTACTTC	CASSSKRGGPLQETQYF
TRBV7-9	TRBJ1-2	-	-	TGTGCCAGCAGCTTAGGACAGGACTATGGCTACACCTTC	CASSLGQDYGYTF
TRBV27	TRBJ1-2	-	-	TGTGCCAGCGGCGCAGGTTTTGGCGGCTACACCTTC	CASGAGFGGYTF